This record looks at one TCR beta chain sequence and its context. The antigen remains undetermined. Vbeta (60) and Jbeta (13) primers were used in the PCR. Profiling relied on immunoSEQ multiplex PCR, and the TCRdb table lists in-frame clones only, not all of them. In the table there are roughly 77,000 clones, about two thirds of which are singletons. These data come from a study of cytomegalovirus exposure and HLA in healthy donors. The CDR3 sequence is 16 residues long. V trimming: 2 bases; J trimming: 7 bases; junction bases outside the gene matches: 10. Germline V gives CDR1 ENHRY, CDR2 SYGVKD. Broader study findings: High sensitivity and specificity were reportedly achieved when the classifier diagnosed cytomegalovirus status. It was approximately 170 TCR beta chains that were listed as cytomegalovirus-associated.

Input material: PBMCs. This rearrangement joins TRBV10-3 to TRBJ2-2, with 7 bases that match TRBD1. This TCR came from a woman in her 40s in good health and CMV-seropositive. This CDR3 is CAISETTEGASGELFF. The CDR3 DNA reads as TGTGCCATCAGTGAGACAACAGAGGGGGCAAGCGGGGAGCTGTTTTTT.